These 23 T cell receptor beta chains came from one sample sequenced in a study of T cell repertoires in cytomegalovirus infection. These receptors' targets are unknown. TCRdb ran MiXCR on the reads and lists one entry per CDR3 protein. The table includes about 770,000 distinct CDR3 sequences, 25% to 35% detected once. This material consisted of cultured CD8+ T cells from PBMCs, taken from culture after CMV antigen stimulation. The origin of the receptors is a human donor in good health (CMV status not recorded). Some clones in this sample may be carry-over from other donors' samples.

This sequence joins TRBV18 and TRBJ2-1; possible D gene TRBD2, 5 bases. The germline V and J ends were trimmed by 3 bases and 3 bases, with 9 bases remaining between them. Germline loops: CDR1 KGHSH, CDR2 LQKENI. CDR3 length: 14 residues. The CDR3: CASSPLRDYNEQFF. Here the CDR3 DNA reads TGTGCCAGCTCACCTCTCCGGGACTACAATGAGCAGTTCTTC.

This clonotype was seen ten or more times. The chain carries TRBV12-3 or TRBV12-4 and TRBJ1-1; D unresolved. CDR3 length: 12 amino acids. V was clipped by 4 bases and J by 8 bases, with 11 bases between them. The CDR3 DNA follows: TGTGCCAGCAGTTCCCGACCACTGGAAGCTTTCTTT. This codes for CASSSRPLEAFF.

V usage is TRBV12-3 or TRBV12-4 and J usage is TRBJ1-3; no clear D gene. The V gene lost 3 bases and the J gene lost 2 bases, with 14 bases spanning the gap. This CDR3 region has 16 residues. In nucleotides, the CDR3 is TGTGCCAGCAGTTTCACTTTACGGACGGCTGGAAACACCATATATTTT. Amino acid sequence: CASSFTLRTAGNTIYF.

This clonotype has ten or more counts. This sequence joins TRBV9 and TRBJ1-5; D may be TRBD1 (5 bases). CDR1 SGDLS and CDR2 YYNGEE come from the germline V gene. Trimming took off 2 bases at V and 4 bases at J, with 13 bases between the two ends. This CDR3 is built from 15 residues. As DNA, the CDR3 is TGTGCCAGCAGCGTCGGGGGGGGAAGAAATCAGCCCCAGCATTTT. This encodes CASSVGGGRNQPQHF.

The gene calls are TRBV12-2 and TRBJ1-2. TRBV12-2 is designated a pseudogene. This CDR3 region has 14 residues. The CDR3 loop reads CASRLRAQFYGYTF. In DNA form, the CDR3 reads TGTGCAAGTCGCTTAAGGGCACAGTTCTATGGCTACACCTTC.

This clonotype has ten or more counts. CDR3 sequence: CASSSPRSYEQYF. The CDR3 coding sequence is TGTGCCAGCAGCTCCCCACGGTCCTACGAGCAGTACTTC. This chain links TRBV7-9 with TRBJ2-7; D call uncertain. The CDR3 contains 13 residues. Per the germline V gene, CDR1 is SEHNR and CDR2 is FQNEAQ (reference sequence). V was cut by 4 bases and J by 1 base, with 8 bases left in between.

This clonotype appeared a few times. The genes are TRBV15 and TRBJ1-5, with 7 bases lining up with TRBD1. V was clipped by 0 bases and J by 4 bases; unmatched bases: 3. CDR1 LNHNV and CDR2 YYDKDF come from the germline V gene (reference sequence). The CDR3 is made up of 15 amino acids. CDR3 DNA sequence: TGTGCCACCAGCAGAGAAAGACAGGGTAATCAGCCCCAGCATTTT. This translates into CATSRERQGNQPQHF.

This clonotype was counted between two and nine times. The chain links TRBV29-1 to TRBJ2-1; possible D gene TRBD2, 5 bases. In germline, CDR1 is SQVTM, CDR2 ANQGSEA. The CDR3 contains 12 residues. V lost 3 bases to trimming and J lost 8 bases, with 11 bases between them. CDR3 DNA sequence: TGCAGCGTTGAGGAGATCGGGGATGAGCAGTTCTTC. It encodes CSVEEIGDEQFF.

In this sample, this clonotype turned up many times. The chain uses TRBV12-3 or TRBV12-4 and TRBJ2-2; D might be TRBD1 or TRBD2, each matching 5 bases. The V gene lost 3 bases and the J gene lost 3 bases, with 14 bases spanning the gap. This CDR3 has 16 residues. DNA for the CDR3: TGTGCCAGCAGTTTTCTTGCGCAGGGAGACACCGGGGAGCTGTTTTTT. As protein: CASSFLAQGDTGELFF.

This clonotype showed up just a few times. The genes are TRBV28 and TRBJ2-2, with D perhaps TRBD1 (5 bases). CDR3 length: 14 residues. Germline V CDR1 and CDR2: MDHEN, SYDVKM. V was pared by 4 bases and J by 6 bases, with 12 bases between. The CDR3 loop reads CASSSSDTPGELFF. Here the CDR3 DNA reads TGTGCCAGCAGTTCATCGGACACCCCCGGGGAGCTGTTTTTT.

This clonotype has just a few counts. J is TRBJ2-2 and V is TRBV11-2; D remains unclear. V lost 0 bases, J lost 4 bases, and 12 bases lay in between. The CDR3 is made up of 16 amino acids. CDR1 is SGHAT and CDR2 is FQNNGV in the germline V gene. The CDR3 DNA reads TGTGCCAGCAGCTTAGATTATCGATCATTCACCGGGGAGCTGTTTTTT. It encodes CASSLDYRSFTGELFF.

A few counts support this clonotype. The chain employs TRBV6-1 and TRBJ2-3; D perhaps matches TRBD1 (5 bases). Per germline, CDR1 MNHNS and CDR2 SASEGT. The V and J ends lost 4 bases and 0 bases respectively, with 11 bases between them. This CDR3 comprises 15 residues. The CDR3 coding sequence is TGTGCCAGCAGTGTTGACAGATCCAGCACAGATACGCAGTATTTT. It translates to CASSVDRSSTDTQYF.

This clonotype was seen only a few times. A read error is likely, as this CDR3 ends without the conserved phenylalanine or tryptophan. The DNA is omitted, as the CDR3 cannot be located on it reliably, and the CDR3 follows TCRdb's listing. The chain couples TRBV7-3 to TRBJ2-7; the D call in the table, TRBD2, was not verified against the DNA. The CDR3 has 13 residues if both end residues are counted. Germline V gene data show CDR1 as SGHTA and CDR2 as FQGTGA. The CDR3 spells CASSSPLGGNLVY.

This chain uses TRBV7-9 with TRBJ1-5; the D is unclear. Germline values: CDR1 SEHNR, CDR2 FQNEAQ (reference sequence). This CDR3 has 16 residues. V was cut by 1 base and J by 0 bases, with 10 bases left in between. The CDR3 sequence is CASSLGSGPSNQPQHF. As DNA, the CDR3 is TGTGCCAGCAGCTTAGGTTCCGGGCCTAGCAATCAGCCCCAGCATTTT.

The genes are TRBV13 and TRBJ2-5; perhaps TRBD2 as D (6 bases). Trimming left V 7 bases short and J 5 bases short, with 14 bases between. Looked up from germline, CDR1 is PRHDT and CDR2 is FYEKMQ (reference sequence). The CDR3 runs to 13 residues. CDR3 bases: TGTGCCAGCACCTCTCCTGGGGGGGAGACCCAGTACTTC. This codes for CASTSPGGETQYF.

The chain has TRBV6-1 and TRBJ2-3; 10 bases agree with TRBD1. Germline CDR1 is MNHNS and CDR2 is SASEGT. The V gene end was trimmed by 0 bases and the J gene end by 4 bases; junction bases not matched to a gene: 10. CDR3 length: 18 amino acids. CDR3 amino acids: CASSEALLRDRGPDTQYF. CDR3 bases: TGTGCCAGCAGTGAAGCGCTATTGAGAGACAGGGGGCCAGATACGCAGTATTTT.

The rearrangement links TRBV28 to TRBJ1-1; D ambiguous. The germline gives CDR1 MDHEN, CDR2 SYDVKM. This CDR3 is built from 12 residues. The ends were cut back, 5 bases at V and 10 bases at J, with 14 bases in the middle. In nucleotides, the CDR3 is TGTGCCAGCAGTGACCCTCCCTTCCGAGCTTTCTTT. It codes for CASSDPPFRAFF.

This clonotype was seen more than once but under ten times. V and J are TRBV7-2 and TRBJ2-3; D is uncertain. V shed 5 bases and J shed 5 bases, with 11 bases lying between them. This CDR3 region has 13 residues. Germline assignment: CDR1 SGHTA and CDR2 FQGNSA. The CDR3 DNA sequence: TGTGCCAGCAGCCCCCCGGCCGGAGATACGCAGTATTTT. Translating gives CASSPPAGDTQYF. Full variable domain (outside the CDR3, taken from reference TRBV7-2 and TRBJ2-3): GAGVSQSPSNKVTEKGKDVELRCDPISGHTALYWYRQSLGQGLEFLIYFQGNSAPDKSGLPSDRFSAERTGGSVSTLTIQRTQQEDSAVYLCASSPPAGDTQYFGPGTRLTVL.

This clonotype has ten or more counts. Here the CDR3 DNA reads TGTGCCAGCAGCTCAAGGGGGGGGGGGCGGCGACCCTACGAGCAGTACGTC. This sequence encodes CASSSRGGGRRPYEQYV. The rearrangement uses TRBV7-2 and TRBJ2-7; TRBD2 might be the D (7 bases). The CDR3 is 17 amino acids. V was trimmed by 4 bases and J by 2 bases, leaving 21 bases between them. Germline loops: CDR1 SGHTA, CDR2 FQGNSA.

The chain carries TRBV19 and TRBJ1-1, with D possibly TRBD1 on 5 matching bases. The CDR3 is 15 amino acids. Germline V gene lookup returns CDR1 LNHDA and CDR2 SQIVND (reference sequence). V was cut by 1 base and J by 4 bases, with 13 bases left in between. The CDR3 DNA reads TGTGCCAGTAGTATAGGGGCCCGGGGCGGCACTGAAGCTTTCTTT. It yields the protein CASSIGARGGTEAFF.

This clonotype was detected only a few times. The chain couples TRBV4-2 to TRBJ1-2; 8 bases agree with TRBD1. CDR3 size: 16 residues. V was clipped by 0 bases and J by 5 bases; unmatched bases: 8. Germline CDR1 and CDR2: LGHNA and YNFKEQ. In DNA, the CDR3 is TGTGCCAGCAGCCAAGAATGGGGGACAGGACAATATGGCTACACCTTC. It codes for CASSQEWGTGQYGYTF.

In this sample, this clonotype turned up a few times. The DNA for the CDR3 is TGTGCCAGCGGGGGCCGGGACAGGGGGCCTGGAAACACCATATATTTT. It translates to CASGGRDRGPGNTIYF. This chain connects TRBV12-3 or TRBV12-4 to TRBJ1-3; 12 nucleotides align to TRBD1. The CDR3 extends over 16 amino acids. V dropped 8 bases and J dropped 2; count of bases not matched to a gene: 7.

The rearrangement uses TRBV9 and TRBJ2-3, with 10 positions matching TRBD2. CDR1 and CDR2 (germline): SGDLS, YYNGEE. V lost 1 base to trimming and J lost 4 bases; unmatched junction nucleotides: 6. This CDR3 spans 16 amino acids. The CDR3 sequence: CASSVYGLAGADTQYF. Written as DNA, the CDR3 is TGTGCCAGCAGCGTATACGGGCTAGCGGGGGCAGATACGCAGTATTTT.